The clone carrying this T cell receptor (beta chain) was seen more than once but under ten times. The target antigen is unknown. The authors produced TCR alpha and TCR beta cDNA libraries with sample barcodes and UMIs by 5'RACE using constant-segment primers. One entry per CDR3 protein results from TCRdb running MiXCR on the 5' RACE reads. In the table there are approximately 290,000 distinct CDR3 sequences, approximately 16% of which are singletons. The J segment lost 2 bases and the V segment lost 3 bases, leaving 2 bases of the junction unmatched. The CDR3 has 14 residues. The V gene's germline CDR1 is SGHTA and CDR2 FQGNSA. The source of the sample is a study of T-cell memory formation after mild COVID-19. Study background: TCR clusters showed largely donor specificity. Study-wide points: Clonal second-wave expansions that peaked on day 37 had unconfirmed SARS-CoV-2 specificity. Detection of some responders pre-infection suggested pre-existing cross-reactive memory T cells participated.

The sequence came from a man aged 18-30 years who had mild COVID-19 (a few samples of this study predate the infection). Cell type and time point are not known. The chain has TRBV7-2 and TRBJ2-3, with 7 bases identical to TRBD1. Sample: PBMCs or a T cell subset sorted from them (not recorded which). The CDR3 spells CASSFTGVTDTQYF. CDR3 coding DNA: TGTGCCAGCAGCTTCACAGGGGTCACAGATACGCAGTATTTT.